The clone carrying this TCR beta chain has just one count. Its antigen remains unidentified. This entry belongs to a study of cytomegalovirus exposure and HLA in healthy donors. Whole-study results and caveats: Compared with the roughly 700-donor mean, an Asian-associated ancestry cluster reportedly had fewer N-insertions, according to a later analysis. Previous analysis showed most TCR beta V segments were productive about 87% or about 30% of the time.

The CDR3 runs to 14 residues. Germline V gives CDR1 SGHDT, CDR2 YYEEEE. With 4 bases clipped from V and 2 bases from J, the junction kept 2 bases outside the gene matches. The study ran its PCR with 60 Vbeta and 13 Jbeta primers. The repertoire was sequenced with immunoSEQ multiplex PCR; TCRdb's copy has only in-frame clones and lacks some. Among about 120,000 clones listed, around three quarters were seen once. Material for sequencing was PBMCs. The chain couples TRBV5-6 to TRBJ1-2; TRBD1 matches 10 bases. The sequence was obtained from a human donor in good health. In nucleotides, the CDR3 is TGTGCCAGCAGCAGGGACAGGGGAAACTATGGCTACACCTTC. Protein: CASSRDRGNYGYTF.